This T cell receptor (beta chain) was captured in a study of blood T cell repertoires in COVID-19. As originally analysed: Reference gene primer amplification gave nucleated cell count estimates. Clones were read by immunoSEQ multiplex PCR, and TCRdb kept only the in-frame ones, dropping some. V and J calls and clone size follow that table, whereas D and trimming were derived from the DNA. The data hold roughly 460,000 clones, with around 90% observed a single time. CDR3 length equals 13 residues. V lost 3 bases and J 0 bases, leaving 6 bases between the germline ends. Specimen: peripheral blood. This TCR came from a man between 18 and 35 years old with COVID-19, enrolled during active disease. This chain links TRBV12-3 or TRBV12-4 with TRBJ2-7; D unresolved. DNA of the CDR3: TGTGCCAGCAGTTTTACAGCCTCCTACGAGCAGTACTTC. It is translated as CASSFTASYEQYF.